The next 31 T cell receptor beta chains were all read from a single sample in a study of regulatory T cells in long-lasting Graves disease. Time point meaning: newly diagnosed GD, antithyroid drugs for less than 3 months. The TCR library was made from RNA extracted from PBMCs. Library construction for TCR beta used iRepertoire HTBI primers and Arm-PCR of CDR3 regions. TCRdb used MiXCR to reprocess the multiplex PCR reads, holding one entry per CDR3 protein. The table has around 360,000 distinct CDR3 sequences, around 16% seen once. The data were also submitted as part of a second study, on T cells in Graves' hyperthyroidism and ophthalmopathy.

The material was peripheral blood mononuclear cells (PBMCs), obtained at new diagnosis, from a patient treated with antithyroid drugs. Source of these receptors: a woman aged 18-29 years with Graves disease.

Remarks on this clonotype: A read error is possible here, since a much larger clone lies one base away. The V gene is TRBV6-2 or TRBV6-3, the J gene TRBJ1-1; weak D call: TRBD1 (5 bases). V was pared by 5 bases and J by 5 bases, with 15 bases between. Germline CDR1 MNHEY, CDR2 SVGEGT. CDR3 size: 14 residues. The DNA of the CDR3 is TGTGCCAGCAGTGACCAGGGTGTAGCGACTGAAGCTTTCTTT. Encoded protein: CASSDQGVATEAFF.

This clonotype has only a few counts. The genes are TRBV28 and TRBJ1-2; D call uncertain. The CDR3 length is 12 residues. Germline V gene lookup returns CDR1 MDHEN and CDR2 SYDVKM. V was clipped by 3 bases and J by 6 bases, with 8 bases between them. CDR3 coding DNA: TGTGCCAGCAGTTTTCCCAGGAATGGCTACACCTTC. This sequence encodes CASSFPRNGYTF.

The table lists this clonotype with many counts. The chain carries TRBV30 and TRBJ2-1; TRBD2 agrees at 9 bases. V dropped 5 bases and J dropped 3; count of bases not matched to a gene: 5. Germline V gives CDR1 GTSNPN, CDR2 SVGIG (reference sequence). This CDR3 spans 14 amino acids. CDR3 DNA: TGTGCCTGGTCGAAGCGGGGGGACTACAATGAGCAGTTCTTC. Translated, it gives CAWSKRGDYNEQFF.

CDR3 sequence: CASSATRPDEKLFF. CDR3 DNA sequence: TGCGCCAGCAGTGCGACTCGGCCAGATGAAAAACTGTTTTTT. The genes are TRBV10-2 and TRBJ1-4; D is unclear. V lost 4 bases and J 6 bases, leaving 12 bases between the germline ends. This CDR3 has 14 residues. The germline CDR1 and CDR2 sequences are WSHSY and SAAADI.

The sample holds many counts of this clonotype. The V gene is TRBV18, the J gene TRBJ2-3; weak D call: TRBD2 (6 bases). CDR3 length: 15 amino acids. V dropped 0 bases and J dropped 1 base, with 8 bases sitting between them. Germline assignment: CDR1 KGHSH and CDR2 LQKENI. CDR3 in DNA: TGTGCCAGCTCACCACCCCAGCGGGGCACAGATACGCAGTATTTT. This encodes CASSPPQRGTDTQYF.

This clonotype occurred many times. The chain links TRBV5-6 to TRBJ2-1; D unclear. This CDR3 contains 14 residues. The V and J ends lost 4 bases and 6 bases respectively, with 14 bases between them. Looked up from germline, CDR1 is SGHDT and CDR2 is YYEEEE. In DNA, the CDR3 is TGTGCCAGCAGCCCCTCCGGAGACCTCAATGAGCAGTTCTTC. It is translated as CASSPSGDLNEQFF.

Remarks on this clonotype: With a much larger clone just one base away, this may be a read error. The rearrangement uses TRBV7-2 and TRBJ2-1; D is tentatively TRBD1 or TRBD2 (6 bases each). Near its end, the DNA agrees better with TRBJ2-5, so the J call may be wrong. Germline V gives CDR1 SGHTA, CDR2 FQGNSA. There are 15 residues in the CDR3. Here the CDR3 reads CASSLPRGLQETQYF. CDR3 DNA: TGTGCCAGCAGCTTACCACGGGGGCTTCAAGAGACCCAGTACTTC.

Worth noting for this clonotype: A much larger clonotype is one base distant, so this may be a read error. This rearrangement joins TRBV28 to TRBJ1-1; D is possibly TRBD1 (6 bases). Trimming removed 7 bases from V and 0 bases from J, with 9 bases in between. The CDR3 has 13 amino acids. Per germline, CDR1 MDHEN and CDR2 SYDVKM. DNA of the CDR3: TGTGCCAGCATTAACAGGGTGAACACTGAAGCTTTCTTT. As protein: CASINRVNTEAFF.

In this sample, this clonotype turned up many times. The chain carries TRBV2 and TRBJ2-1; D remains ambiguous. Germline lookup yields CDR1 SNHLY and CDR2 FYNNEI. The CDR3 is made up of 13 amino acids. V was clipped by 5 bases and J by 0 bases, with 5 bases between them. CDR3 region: CASSYSSYNEQFF. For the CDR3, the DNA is TGTGCCAGCAGTTACAGCTCCTACAATGAGCAGTTCTTC.

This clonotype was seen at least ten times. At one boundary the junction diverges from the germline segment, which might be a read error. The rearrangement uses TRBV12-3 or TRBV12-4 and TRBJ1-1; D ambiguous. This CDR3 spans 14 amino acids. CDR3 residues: CASSLRHLNTEVFF. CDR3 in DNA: TGTGCCAGCAGTTTACGACATTTGAACACTGAAGTTTTCTTT.

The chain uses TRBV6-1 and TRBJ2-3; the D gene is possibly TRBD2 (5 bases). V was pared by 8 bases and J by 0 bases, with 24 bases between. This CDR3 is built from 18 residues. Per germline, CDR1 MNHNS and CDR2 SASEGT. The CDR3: CASGLPSRLKPSTDTQYF. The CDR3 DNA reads TGTGCCAGCGGATTACCTAGCCGATTAAAGCCTAGCACAGATACGCAGTATTTT.

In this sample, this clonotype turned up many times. CDR3: CASMRARVYEQYF. CDR3 in DNA: TGTGCCAGCATGAGGGCCCGAGTTTACGAGCAGTACTTC. The V gene is TRBV2, the J gene TRBJ2-7, with D perhaps TRBD2 (5 bases). V lost 7 bases and J 4 bases, leaving 14 bases between the germline ends. The CDR3 extends over 13 amino acids. CDR1 is SNHLY, CDR2 FYNNEI, per germline.

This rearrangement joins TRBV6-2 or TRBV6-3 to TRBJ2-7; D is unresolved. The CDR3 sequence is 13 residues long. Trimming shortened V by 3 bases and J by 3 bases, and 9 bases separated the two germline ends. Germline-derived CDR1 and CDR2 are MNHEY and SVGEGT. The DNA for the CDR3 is TGTGCCAGCAGTTATGGTAACGGCTACGAGCAGTACTTC. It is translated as CASSYGNGYEQYF.

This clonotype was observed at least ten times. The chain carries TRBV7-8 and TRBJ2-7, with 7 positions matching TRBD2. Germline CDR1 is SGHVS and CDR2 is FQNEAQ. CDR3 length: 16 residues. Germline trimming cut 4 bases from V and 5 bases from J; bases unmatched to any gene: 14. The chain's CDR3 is CASSWGGAGTIHEQYF. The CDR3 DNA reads TGTGCCAGCAGCTGGGGGGGAGCGGGAACAATCCACGAGCAGTACTTC.

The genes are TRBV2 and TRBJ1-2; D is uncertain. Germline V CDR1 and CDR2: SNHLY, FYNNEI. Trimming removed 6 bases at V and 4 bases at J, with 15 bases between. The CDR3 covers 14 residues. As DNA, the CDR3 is TGTGCCAGCAGGGGAGTGTCCCTCTTCTATGGCTACACCTTC. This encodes CASRGVSLFYGYTF.

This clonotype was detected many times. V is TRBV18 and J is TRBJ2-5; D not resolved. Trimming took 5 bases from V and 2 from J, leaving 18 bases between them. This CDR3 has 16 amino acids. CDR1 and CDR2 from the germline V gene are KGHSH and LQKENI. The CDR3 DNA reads TGTGCCAGCTCATCCCTCGCCTACACCTCACAAGAGACCCAGTACTTC. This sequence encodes CASSSLAYTSQETQYF.

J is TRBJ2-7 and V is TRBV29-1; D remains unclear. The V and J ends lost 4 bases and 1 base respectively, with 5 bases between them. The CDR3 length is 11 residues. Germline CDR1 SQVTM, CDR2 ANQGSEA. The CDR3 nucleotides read TGCAGCGTTGTGGCTTCCTACGAGCAGTACTTC. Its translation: CSVVASYEQYF.

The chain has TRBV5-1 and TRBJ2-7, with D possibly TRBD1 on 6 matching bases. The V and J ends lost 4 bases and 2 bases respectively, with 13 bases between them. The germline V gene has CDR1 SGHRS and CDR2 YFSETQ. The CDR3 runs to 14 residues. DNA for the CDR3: TGCGCCAGCAGCCCGGCAGGGGCCCCCTACGAGCAGTACTTC. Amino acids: CASSPAGAPYEQYF.

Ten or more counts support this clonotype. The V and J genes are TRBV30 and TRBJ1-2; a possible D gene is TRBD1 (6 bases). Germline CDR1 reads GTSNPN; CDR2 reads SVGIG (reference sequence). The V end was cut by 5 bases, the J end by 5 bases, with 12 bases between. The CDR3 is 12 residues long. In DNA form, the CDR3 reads TGTGCCTGGGGACAGCGGGGATATGGCTACACCTTC. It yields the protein CAWGQRGYGYTF.

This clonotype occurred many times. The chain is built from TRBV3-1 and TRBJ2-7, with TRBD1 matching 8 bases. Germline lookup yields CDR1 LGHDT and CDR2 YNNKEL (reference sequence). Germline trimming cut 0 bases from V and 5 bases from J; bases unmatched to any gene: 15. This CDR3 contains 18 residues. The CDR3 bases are TGTGCCAGCAGCCAAGATGGGACAGGAGGAACTTTAAAACACGAGCAGTACTTC. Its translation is CASSQDGTGGTLKHEQYF.

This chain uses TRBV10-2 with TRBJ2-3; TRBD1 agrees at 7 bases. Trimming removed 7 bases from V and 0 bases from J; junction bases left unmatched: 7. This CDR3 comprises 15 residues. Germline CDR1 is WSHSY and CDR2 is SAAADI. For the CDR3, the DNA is TGCGCCAGCAACCCCCACAGGGGTAGCACAGATACGCAGTATTTT. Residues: CASNPHRGSTDTQYF.

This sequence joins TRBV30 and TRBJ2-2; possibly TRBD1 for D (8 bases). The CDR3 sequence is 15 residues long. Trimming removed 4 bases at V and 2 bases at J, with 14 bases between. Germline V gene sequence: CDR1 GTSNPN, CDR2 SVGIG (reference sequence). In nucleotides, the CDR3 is TGTGCCTGGAAAGCGGGACAGGTTAACACCGGGGAGCTGTTTTTT. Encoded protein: CAWKAGQVNTGELFF.

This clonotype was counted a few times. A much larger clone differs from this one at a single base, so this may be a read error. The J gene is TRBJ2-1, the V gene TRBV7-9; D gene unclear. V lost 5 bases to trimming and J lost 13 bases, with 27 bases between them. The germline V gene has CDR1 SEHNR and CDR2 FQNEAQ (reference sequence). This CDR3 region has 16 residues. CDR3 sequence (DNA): TGTGCCAGCAGCCCCCGCGAAGGACCAACGTCGAGTGATCAGTTCTTC. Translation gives CASSPREGPTSSDQFF.

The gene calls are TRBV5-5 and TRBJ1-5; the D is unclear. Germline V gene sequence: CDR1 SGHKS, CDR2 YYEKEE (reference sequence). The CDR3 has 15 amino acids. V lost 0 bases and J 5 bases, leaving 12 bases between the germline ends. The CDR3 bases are TGTGCCAGCAGCTTGGAAGCGGACGGCTATCAGCCCCAGCATTTT. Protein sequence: CASSLEADGYQPQHF.

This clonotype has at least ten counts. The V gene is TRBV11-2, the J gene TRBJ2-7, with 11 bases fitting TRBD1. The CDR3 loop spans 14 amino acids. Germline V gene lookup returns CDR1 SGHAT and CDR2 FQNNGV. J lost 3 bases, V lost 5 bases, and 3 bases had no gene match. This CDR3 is CASSPGTGGYEQYF. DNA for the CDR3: TGTGCCAGCAGCCCCGGGACAGGGGGCTACGAGCAGTACTTC. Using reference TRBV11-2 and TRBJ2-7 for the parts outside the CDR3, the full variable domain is EAGVAQSPRYKIIEKRQSVAFWCNPISGHATLYWYQQILGQGPKLLIQFQNNGVVDDSQLPKDRFSAERLKGVDSTLKIQPAKLEDSAVYLCASSPGTGGYEQYFGPGTRLTVT.

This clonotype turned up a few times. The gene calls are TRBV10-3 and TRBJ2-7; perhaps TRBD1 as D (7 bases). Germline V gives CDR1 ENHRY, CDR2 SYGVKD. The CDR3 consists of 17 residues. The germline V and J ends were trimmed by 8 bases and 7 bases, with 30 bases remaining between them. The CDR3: CAIASRQGGGVIGEQYF. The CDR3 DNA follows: TGTGCCATCGCGTCTCGACAGGGTGGAGGGGTTATAGGGGAGCAGTACTTC.

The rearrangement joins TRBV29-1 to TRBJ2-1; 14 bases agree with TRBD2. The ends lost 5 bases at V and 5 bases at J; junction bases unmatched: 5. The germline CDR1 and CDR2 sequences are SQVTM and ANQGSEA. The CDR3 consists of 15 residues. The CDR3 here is CSVLGLAGENNEQFF. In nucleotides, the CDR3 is TGCAGCGTTTTGGGACTAGCGGGAGAGAACAATGAGCAGTTCTTC.

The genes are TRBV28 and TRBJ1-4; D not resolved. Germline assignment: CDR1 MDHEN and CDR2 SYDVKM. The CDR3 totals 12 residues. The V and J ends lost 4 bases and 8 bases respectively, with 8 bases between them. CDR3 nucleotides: TGTGCCAGCAGTTCCCCCAGCGAAAAACTGTTTTTT. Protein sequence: CASSSPSEKLFF.

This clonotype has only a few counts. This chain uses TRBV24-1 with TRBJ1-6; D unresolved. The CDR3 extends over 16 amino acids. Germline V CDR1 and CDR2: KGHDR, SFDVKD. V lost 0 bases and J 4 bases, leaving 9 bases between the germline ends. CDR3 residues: CATSDLHESYNSPLHF. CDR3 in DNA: TGTGCCACCAGTGATTTGCACGAGTCTTATAATTCACCCCTCCACTTT.

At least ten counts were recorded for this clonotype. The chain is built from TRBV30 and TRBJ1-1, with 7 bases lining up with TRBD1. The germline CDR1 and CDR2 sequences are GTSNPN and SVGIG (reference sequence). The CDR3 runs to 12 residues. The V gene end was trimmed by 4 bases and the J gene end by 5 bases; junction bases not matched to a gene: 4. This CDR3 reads CAWTGGYTEAFF. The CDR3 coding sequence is TGTGCCTGGACAGGGGGTTATACTGAAGCTTTCTTT.

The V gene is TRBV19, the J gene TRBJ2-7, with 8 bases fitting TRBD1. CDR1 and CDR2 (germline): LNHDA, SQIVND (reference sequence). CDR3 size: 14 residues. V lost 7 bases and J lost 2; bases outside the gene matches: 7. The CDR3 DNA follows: TGTGCCAGTAATCGACAGGGGAATCCCTACGAGCAGTACTTC. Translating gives CASNRQGNPYEQYF.